The sequence of this T cell receptor (beta chain) was determined in a study of T cell responses to AZD1222 COVID-19 vaccine. General study results and limits: Repertoires were sampled only after the peak T cell response. Increased Spike-specific TCR breadth and depth were observed after two AZD1222 doses. Just a handful of AZD1222 recipients were seropositive at baseline.

This CDR3 has 15 residues. Germline V lookup: CDR1 SGDLS, CDR2 YYNGEE. The V gene lost 0 bases and the J gene lost 0 bases, with 6 bases spanning the gap. Assay: immunoSEQ multiplex PCR; the TCRdb copy retains only in-frame clones and omits some. This sample has 140,000 to 150,000 clones, with roughly nine tenths found just once. A word on this clone: Its specificity is unknown.

This TCR came from an adult in good health. The material sequenced was peripheral blood, taken on day 0 of AZD1222 vaccination. The chain uses TRBV9 and TRBJ2-2; the D is unclear. This CDR3 is CASSVATSNTGELFF. CDR3 nucleotides: TGTGCCAGCAGCGTAGCTACATCGAACACCGGGGAGCTGTTTTTT.